This record looks at one T cell receptor (beta chain) sequence and its context. The record originates from a study of blood T cell repertoires in COVID-19. V gave up 4 bases and J gave up 1 base, with 11 bases separating them. This CDR3 region has 15 residues. Per the germline V gene, CDR1 is SGDLS and CDR2 is YYNGEE. The assay was immunoSEQ multiplex PCR, and TCRdb's table has in-frame clones only and misses some. The sample records some 250,000 clones, approximately 85% being singletons. This receptor was identified in a woman in her fifties or sixties who had recovered from COVID-19. The genes are TRBV9 and TRBJ2-2, with D possibly matching TRBD1 (5 bases). The sample taken for sequencing was PBMCs or T cells enriched from blood (not recorded which). CDR3 DNA: TGTGCCAGCAGCCCCCGGACACTGAACACCGGGGAGCTGTTTTTT. Its translation: CASSPRTLNTGELFF.